The entry below describes one TCR beta chain. Its antigen is not known. This entry comes from a study of CD8 T cells in Susac syndrome. Per germline, CDR1 MNHNS and CDR2 SASEGT. The junction had 15 bases not matched to a gene; V was cut back by 4 bases and J by 0 bases. The CDR3 is 20 residues long. An amount of RNA that ranged from 0.5 to 1 ug was reverse transcribed with random hexamers. By means of immunoSEQ multiplex PCR, TCR beta CDR3 spanning 54 Vbeta and 13 Jbeta underwent amplification. Via MiXCR, TCRdb re-called the immunoSEQ multiplex PCR reads, giving one row per CDR3 protein. The sample has around 300,000 distinct CDR3 sequences; just over 90% are singletons. General observations from the study: The study recognized that its TCR sequencing and HLA analysis covered a relatively small number of individuals.

The multiple sclerosis controls comprised treatment-naive patients whose relapsing-remitting disease was stable or active. TEMRA cells were FACS-enriched and CD8+ and CD4+ T cells negatively isolated. The rearrangement uses TRBV6-1 and TRBJ2-7; 13 positions agree with TRBD2. The material sequenced was CD4+ T cells from PBMCs. The sequence was collected from a human donor with multiple sclerosis. CDR3 amino acids: CASSGSGLAGLPPSSYEQYF. The CDR3 DNA reads TGTGCCAGCAGTGGCTCGGGACTAGCGGGACTCCCCCCTAGCTCCTACGAGCAGTACTTC.